The next 8 T cell receptor beta chains were all read from a single sample in a study of T cells after posttransplantation cyclophosphamide. Sequencing used immunoSEQ multiplex PCR; TCRdb keeps in-frame clones, though not all of them. The table lists approximately 19,000 clones, roughly 87% of them singletons. Busulfan-fludarabine conditioning, marrow transplant, and cyclophosphamide on days +3 and +4 were administered. Sequenced here: PBMCs, sampled after allogeneic stem cell transplant with posttransplant cyclophosphamide. The receptors were gathered from a female patient aged 40-50 years who received an allogeneic stem cell transplant from a related donor, was CMV-positive, and had no GVHD. Some T cells may be provided by the graft donor.

The rearrangement links TRBV6-1 to TRBJ2-3; no definite D call. The CDR3 is 13 amino acids. Germline values: CDR1 MNHNS, CDR2 SASEGT. The CDR3 here is CSLTGTGTDTQYF. As DNA, the CDR3 is TGTTCTCTTACGGGTACCGGGACAGATACGCAGTATTTT.

The genes are TRBV7-3 and TRBJ1-1, with a possible D match to TRBD1 (6 bases). Trimming removed 3 bases at V and 2 bases at J, with 13 bases between. CDR3 size: 15 residues. Germline CDR1 and CDR2: SGHTA and FQGTGA. The chain's CDR3 is CASSLTGQLNTEAFF. The CDR3 coding sequence is TGTGCCAGCAGCTTGACTGGACAGCTAAACACTGAAGCTTTCTTT.

This clone is a singleton in its sample. The genes are TRBV11-1 and TRBJ2-5, with 12 nucleotides matching TRBD2. CDR1 and CDR2 from the germline V gene are SGHAT and FQDESV (reference sequence). After removal of 3 bases from V and 4 bases from J, the junction contained 6 bases not matched to a gene. The CDR3 loop spans 16 amino acids. CDR3 protein: CASSLGSTSGRETQYF. The CDR3 nucleotides are TGTGCCAGCAGCTTGGGATCGACTAGCGGGAGAGAGACCCAGTACTTC.

This clone qualifies as medium-sized. The CDR3 DNA reads TGTGCCAGCAGGGAACAGGGGAGTATCTACGAGCAGTACTTC. This encodes CASREQGSIYEQYF. The chain has TRBV6-1 and TRBJ2-7; 7 nucleotides agree with TRBD1. Germline assignment: CDR1 MNHNS and CDR2 SASEGT. CDR3 length: 14 amino acids. The V gene end was trimmed by 6 bases and the J gene end by 3 bases; junction bases not matched to a gene: 8.

The chain joins TRBV27 to TRBJ2-3; TRBD1 is a possible D gene (5 bases). The CDR3 sequence is 16 residues long. Trimming shortened V by 5 bases and J by 0 bases, and 15 bases separated the two germline ends. Germline V lookup: CDR1 MNHEY, CDR2 SMNVEV (reference sequence). CDR3 coding DNA: TGTGCCAGCAGTCCCGGCTGGGGCGGCAGCACAGATACGCAGTATTTT. This gives the protein CASSPGWGGSTDTQYF.

The chain joins TRBV5-1 to TRBJ2-5, with a tentative D call TRBD2 (6 bases). The DNA end is more similar to TRBJ2-7, so the J call may be wrong. CDR1 and CDR2 from the germline V gene are SGHRS and YFSETQ. There are 15 residues in the CDR3. CDR3 sequence: CASSSRGTGTYEQYF. The CDR3 region has the DNA TGCGCCAGCAGCTCCCGGGGGACTGGAACCTACGAGCAGTACTTC.

This clone was detected only a few times. The V and J genes are TRBV2 and TRBJ1-2; 9 positions agree with TRBD1. V shed 8 bases, J shed 4 bases, and the junction held 14 bases outside the gene matches. This CDR3 contains 16 residues. Germline V gives CDR1 SNHLY, CDR2 FYNNEI. CDR3 loop: CASRGFRQGGIYGYTF. In DNA form, the CDR3 reads TGTGCCAGCCGTGGGTTTCGACAGGGGGGCATCTATGGCTACACCTTC.

The genes are TRBV28 and TRBJ2-7; weak D call: TRBD1 (5 bases). CDR1 and CDR2 from the germline V gene are MDHEN and SYDVKM. V gave up 2 bases and J gave up 3 bases, with 17 bases separating them. The CDR3 totals 16 residues. The CDR3 nucleotides read TGTGCCAGCAGTTTAACCAGTGGGGCAGTCTACTACGAGCAGTACTTC. Protein: CASSLTSGAVYYEQYF.